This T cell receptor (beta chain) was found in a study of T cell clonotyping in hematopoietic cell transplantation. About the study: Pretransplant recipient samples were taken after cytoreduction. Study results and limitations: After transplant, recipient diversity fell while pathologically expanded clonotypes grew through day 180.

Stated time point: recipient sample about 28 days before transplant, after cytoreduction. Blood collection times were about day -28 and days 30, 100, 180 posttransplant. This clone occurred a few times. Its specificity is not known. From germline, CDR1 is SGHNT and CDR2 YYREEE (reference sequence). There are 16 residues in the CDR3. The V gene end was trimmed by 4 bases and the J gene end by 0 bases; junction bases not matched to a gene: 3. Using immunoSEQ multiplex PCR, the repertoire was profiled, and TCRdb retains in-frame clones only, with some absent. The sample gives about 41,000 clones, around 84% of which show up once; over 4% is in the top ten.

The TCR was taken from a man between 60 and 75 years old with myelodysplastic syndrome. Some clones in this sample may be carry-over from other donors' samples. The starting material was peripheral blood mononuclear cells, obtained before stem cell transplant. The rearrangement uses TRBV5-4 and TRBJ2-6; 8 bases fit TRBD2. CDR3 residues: CASSLGTSSGANVLTF. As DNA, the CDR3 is TGTGCCAGCAGCCTGGGGACTAGCTCTGGGGCCAACGTCCTGACTTTC.